This TCR beta chain was recorded in a study of cytomegalovirus exposure and HLA in healthy donors. Study summary: Membership in the Caucasian-associated ancestry cluster was found for around 81% of 350 to 450 genotyped donors.

There are 13 residues in the CDR3. V lost 3 bases and J lost 6, with 8 bases in between. The germline gives CDR1 SGHTA, CDR2 FQGNSA. Healthy bone marrow donors made up the donors. Study findings and constraints: The classifier reportedly diagnosed cytomegalovirus status with high specificity and sensitivity. TRBV6-2, TRBV6-3 and other indistinguishable V segments were excluded.

About this clone itself: The antigen remains undetermined.

Amplification used 60 Vbeta primers and 13 Jbeta primers. Sequencing was performed with immunoSEQ multiplex PCR; in TCRdb, only in-frame clones are kept and a portion is missing. The repertoire holds 200,000 or so clones, with roughly 84% as singletons. This clonotype originated in a boy aged 10-17 years in good health and CMV-seronegative. Sequencing was performed on PBMCs. The chain uses TRBV7-2 and TRBJ1-4; D is unclear. The CDR3 reads CASSFLVDEKLFF. CDR3 nucleotide sequence: TGTGCCAGCAGCTTCTTAGTGGATGAAAAACTGTTTTTT.